The 18 T cell receptor beta chains reported below all come from one sample, sequenced in a study of T cell responses to AZD1222 COVID-19 vaccine. Here immunoSEQ multiplex PCR was the method, and the copy in TCRdb shows in-frame clones only, minus some. Of some 25,000 clones in the sample, roughly 84% were seen once. Sequencing was performed on peripheral blood, taken 28 days after the second AZD1222 dose. The receptors derive from an adult who received the AZD1222 COVID-19 vaccine.

V gene TRBV21-1 combines with J gene TRBJ2-2; TRBD1 was called by the table and not checked on the DNA. TRBV21-1 is marked as a pseudogene. The CDR3 is made up of 15 amino acids. CDR3 protein: CASSHPGQGTGELFF. The DNA of the CDR3 is TGTGCCAGCAGCCACCCGGGACAGGGGACCGGGGAGCTGTTTTTT.

The J gene is TRBJ2-2, the V gene TRBV19; 10 bases are a match to TRBD2. Germline V gene data show CDR1 as LNHDA and CDR2 as SQIVND (reference sequence). Germline trimming cut 8 bases from V and 5 bases from J; bases unmatched to any gene: 8. The CDR3 length is 15 residues. The CDR3 loop is CASGSGRKGTGELFF. CDR3 DNA: TGTGCCAGTGGTAGCGGGAGGAAGGGGACCGGGGAGCTGTTTTTT. Using reference TRBV19 and TRBJ2-2 for the parts outside the CDR3, the full variable domain is DGGITQSPKYLFRKEGQNVTLSCEQNLNHDAMYWYRQDPGQGLRLIYYSQIVNDFQKGDIAEGYSVSREKKESFPLTVTSAQKNPTAFYLCASGSGRKGTGELFFGEGSRLTVL.

This chain connects TRBV4-2 to TRBJ2-6; D possibly uses TRBD1 or TRBD2 (5 bases each). The CDR3 consists of 16 residues. Trimming pared 5 bases from V and 0 bases from J, leaving 11 bases between. The germline CDR1 and CDR2 sequences are LGHNA and YNFKEQ. CDR3 nucleotide sequence: TGTGCCAGCAGCACGGGACGGAGCTCTGGGGCCAACGTCCTGACTTTC. It encodes CASSTGRSSGANVLTF.

This clone has a handful of counts. J is TRBJ2-1 and V is TRBV7-9, with 9 bases identical to TRBD1. This CDR3 is built from 17 residues. Trimming removed 4 bases from V and 0 bases from J; junction bases left unmatched: 7. Germline loops: CDR1 SEHNR, CDR2 FQNEAQ (reference sequence). CDR3 sequence reads: CASSSEDRGSSYNEQFF. The CDR3 coding sequence is TGTGCCAGCAGCTCCGAGGACAGGGGAAGCTCCTACAATGAGCAGTTCTTC.

CDR3 DNA sequence: TGTGCCAGCAGCCCCGGGACCCCTGAAGAGACCCAGTACTTC. Translated, it gives CASSPGTPEETQYF. J is TRBJ2-5 and V is TRBV6-2 or TRBV6-3; D may be TRBD1 or TRBD2 (5 bases each). The V end lost 6 bases, the J end lost 3 bases, and 14 bases lay between the germline ends. The CDR3 spans 14 residues. Germline CDR1 reads MNHEY; CDR2 reads SVGEGT.

This chain connects TRBV7-9 to TRBJ2-7, with D possibly matching TRBD2 (6 bases). CDR1 and CDR2 (germline): SEHNR, FQNEAQ (reference sequence). The CDR3 contains 14 residues. The ends were cut back, 4 bases at V and 3 bases at J, with 13 bases in the middle. CDR3 bases: TGTGCCAGCAGCTATTCGGGAGTCTTCTACGAGCAGTACTTC. Its translation: CASSYSGVFYEQYF.

The gene calls are TRBV29-1 and TRBJ2-4; no clear D gene. Trimming removed 5 bases from V and 0 bases from J, with 14 bases in between. This CDR3 is 15 amino acids long. From germline, CDR1 is SQVTM and CDR2 ANQGSEA. The CDR3 nucleotides are TGCAGCGTTCTGATTGGCGCGACAGCCAAAAACATTCAGTACTTC. It yields the protein CSVLIGATAKNIQYF. Full variable domain (missing parts from reference TRBV29-1 and TRBJ2-4): SAVISQKPSRDICQRGTSLTIQCQVDSQVTMMFWYRQQPGQSLTLIATANQGSEATYESGFVIDKFPISRPNLTFSTLTVSNMSPEDSSIYLCSVLIGATAKNIQYFGAGTRLSVL.

V and J are TRBV14 and TRBJ1-1; unclear D gene. CDR1 is SGHDN, CDR2 FVKESK, per germline. This CDR3 comprises 15 residues. V was shortened by 1 base and J by 3 bases, with 12 bases between the two germline ends. The CDR3 DNA is TGTGCCAGCAGCCAAGGAAAAGGAGTCGACACTGAAGCTTTCTTT. This encodes CASSQGKGVDTEAFF.

This clone came up once. The V and J genes are TRBV30 and TRBJ1-2; the D is unclear. The germline gives CDR1 GTSNPN, CDR2 SVGIG (reference sequence). V shed 4 bases and J shed 4 bases, with 10 bases lying between them. The CDR3 has 12 amino acids. CDR3 coding DNA: TGTGCCTGGACAGATAGGGTCTATGGCTACACCTTC. It codes for CAWTDRVYGYTF. The variable domain in full, with the rest retrieved from reference TRBV30 and TRBJ1-2, is SQTIHQWPATLVQPVGSPLSLECTVEGTSNPNLYWYRQAAGRGLQLLFYSVGIGQISSEVPQNLSASRPQDRQFILSSKKLLLSDSGFYLCAWTDRVYGYTFGSGTRLTVV.

The chain carries TRBV7-3 and TRBJ2-1; D possibly corresponds to TRBD2 (5 bases). The length of the CDR3 is 11 residues. V lost 5 bases to trimming and J lost 10 bases, with 9 bases between them. In germline, CDR1 is SGHTA, CDR2 FQGTGA. The CDR3 DNA sequence: TGTGCCAGCAGCCCCCCTAGCGAGCAGTTCTTC. Its protein is CASSPPSEQFF.

The chain has TRBV5-4 and TRBJ2-3; 8 positions match TRBD2. The CDR3 totals 15 residues. CDR1 and CDR2 (germline): SGHNT, YYREEE (reference sequence). The V gene end was trimmed by 4 bases and the J gene end by 3 bases; junction bases not matched to a gene: 7. The CDR3 is CASSAGTSGTDTQYF. The CDR3 region has the DNA TGTGCCAGCAGCGCAGGGACTAGTGGGACAGATACGCAGTATTTT.

The chain combines TRBV10-3 with TRBJ2-7; D unclear. Trimming pared 6 bases from V and 0 bases from J, leaving 12 bases between. The germline gives CDR1 ENHRY, CDR2 SYGVKD. The CDR3 spans 14 residues. For the CDR3, the DNA is TGTGCCATCAGCGAAACGGGTCACTCCTACGAGCAGTACTTC. Translated, it gives CAISETGHSYEQYF.

The chain carries TRBV7-3 and TRBJ1-6; D gene unclear. This CDR3 region has 15 residues. CDR1 is SGHTA and CDR2 is FQGTGA in the germline V gene. Trimming shortened V by 2 bases and J by 5 bases, and 10 bases separated the two germline ends. The chain's CDR3 is CASSLGGRNNSPLHF. In DNA form, the CDR3 reads TGTGCCAGCAGCTTAGGAGGGAGGAATAATTCACCCCTCCACTTT.

The chain links TRBV18 to TRBJ2-5, with D possibly matching TRBD1 (6 bases). V shed 2 bases and J shed 0 bases, with 13 bases lying between them. Germline loops: CDR1 KGHSH, CDR2 LQKENI. The CDR3 is 16 residues long. CDR3 coding DNA: TGTGCCAGCTCACCAGGGACACGGAATTACCAAGAGACCCAGTACTTC. This translates into CASSPGTRNYQETQYF.

The genes are TRBV6-5 and TRBJ1-6; the match to TRBD1 covers 8 bases. CDR1 MNHEY and CDR2 SVGAGI come from the germline V gene. V shed 2 bases, J shed 10 bases, and the junction held 7 bases outside the gene matches. The CDR3 runs 15 residues. This CDR3 reads CASSYPDRAESPLHF. In DNA form, the CDR3 reads TGTGCCAGCAGTTACCCGGACAGGGCGGAATCACCCCTCCACTTT.

This rearrangement joins TRBV6-2 or TRBV6-3 to TRBJ1-6; D is unresolved. CDR1 is MNHEY, CDR2 SVGEGT, per germline. Trimming shortened V by 3 bases and J by 8 bases, and 14 bases separated the two germline ends. This CDR3 comprises 15 residues. The CDR3 protein is CASSYSRGQDSPLHF. In nucleotides, the CDR3 is TGTGCCAGCAGTTATTCGAGAGGTCAGGATTCACCCCTCCACTTT.

Only a few counts were recorded for this clone. V gene TRBV11-2 combines with J gene TRBJ1-2, with unresolved D. The CDR3 consists of 12 residues. Trimming cost V 0 bases and J 11 bases, with 10 bases left between them. Germline CDR1 is SGHAT and CDR2 is FQNNGV. The CDR3 region is CASSLDQIKYTF. For the CDR3, the DNA is TGTGCCAGCAGCTTAGACCAAATTAAGTACACCTTC.

The chain employs TRBV4-2 and TRBJ1-1, with D possibly being TRBD1 (5 bases). Germline CDR1 LGHNA, CDR2 YNFKEQ. This CDR3 has 14 amino acids. Trimming stripped 2 bases from V and 6 bases from J, with 13 bases between. For the CDR3, the DNA is TGTGCCAGCAGCCAACTCGGCAGGGAAGCTGAAGCTTTCTTT. Translation: CASSQLGREAEAFF.